This T cell receptor (beta chain) is from a study of cytomegalovirus exposure and HLA in healthy donors. Remarks on this clone: The antigen is undetermined.

The CDR3 consists of 15 residues. Trimming left V 7 bases short and J 1 base short, with 14 bases between. The V gene's germline CDR1 is MNHNS and CDR2 SASEGT. The study ran its PCR with 60 Vbeta and 13 Jbeta primers. Libraries were prepared by immunoSEQ multiplex PCR; TCRdb keeps only in-frame clonotypes and omits some of them. Among more than 150,000 clones listed, roughly 87% were seen once. Regarding the study as a whole: In a later analysis, at a false discovery rate of 0.05, over 15,000 TCR beta sequences were associated with HLA alleles. Cytomegalovirus-associated status was assigned to roughly 160 TCR beta chains.

Source material: PBMCs. The sequence was obtained from a man between 45 and 60 years old in good health and CMV-seronegative. This chain uses TRBV6-1 with TRBJ1-5; D ambiguous. The CDR3 loop is CASTRTERSNQPQHF. The CDR3 DNA reads as TGTGCCAGCACTCGGACTGAAAGGAGCAATCAGCCCCAGCATTTT.